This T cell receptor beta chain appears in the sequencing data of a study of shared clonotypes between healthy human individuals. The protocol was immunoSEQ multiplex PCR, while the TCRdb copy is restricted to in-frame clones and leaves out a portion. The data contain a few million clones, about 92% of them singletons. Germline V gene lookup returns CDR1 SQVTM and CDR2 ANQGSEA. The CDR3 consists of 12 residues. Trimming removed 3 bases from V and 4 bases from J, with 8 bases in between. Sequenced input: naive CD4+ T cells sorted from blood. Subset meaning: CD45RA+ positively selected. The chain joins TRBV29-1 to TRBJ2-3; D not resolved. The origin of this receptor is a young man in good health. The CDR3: CSVDPPPDTQYF. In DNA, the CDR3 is TGCAGCGTTGATCCCCCCCCAGATACGCAGTATTTT.